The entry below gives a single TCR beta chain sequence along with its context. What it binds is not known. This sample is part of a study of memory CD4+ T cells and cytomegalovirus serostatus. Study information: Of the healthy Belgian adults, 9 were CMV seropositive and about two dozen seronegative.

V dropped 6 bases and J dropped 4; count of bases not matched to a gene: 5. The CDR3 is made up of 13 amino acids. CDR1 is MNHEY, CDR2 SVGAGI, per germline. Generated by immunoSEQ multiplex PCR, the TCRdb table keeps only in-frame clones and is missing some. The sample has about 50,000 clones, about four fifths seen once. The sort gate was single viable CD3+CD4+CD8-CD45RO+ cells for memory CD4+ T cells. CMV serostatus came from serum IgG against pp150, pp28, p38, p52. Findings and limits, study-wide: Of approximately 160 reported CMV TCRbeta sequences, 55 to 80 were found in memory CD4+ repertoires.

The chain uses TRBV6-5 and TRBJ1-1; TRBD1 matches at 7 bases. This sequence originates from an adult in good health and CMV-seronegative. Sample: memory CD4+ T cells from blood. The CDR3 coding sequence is TGTGCCAGCAGGACCAGGGGGATCACTGAAGCTTTCTTT. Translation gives CASRTRGITEAFF.